This TCR beta chain is drawn from a study of blood T cell repertoires in COVID-19. Study overall: Some COVID-19 samples were acute and others convalescent; all came from the United States, Italy and Spain.

The Seattle patients, enrolled during active infection, were followed longitudinally. This clone appeared a few times. CDR1 and CDR2 (germline): LNHDA, SQIVND (reference sequence). V shed 5 bases and J 4 bases; nucleotides not matched to a gene: 9. The CDR3 consists of 15 residues. Original handling: Estimation of nucleated cell counts relied on the amplification of reference gene primers. TCRdb keeps only in-frame clones here, not all; method: immunoSEQ multiplex PCR. D and trimming come from the DNA, and the V and J calls and clone size come from that table. The data contain 150,000 to 200,000 clones, around 85% of them singletons.

This receptor was identified in a man aged 55 to 70 with COVID-19, enrolled during active disease. The chain has TRBV19 and TRBJ1-2; TRBD1 aligns across 8 bases. The material sequenced was peripheral blood. The CDR3 spells CASSLAGQAIYGYTF. Here the CDR3 DNA reads TGTGCCAGTAGTCTCGCGGGACAGGCGATCTATGGCTACACCTTC.